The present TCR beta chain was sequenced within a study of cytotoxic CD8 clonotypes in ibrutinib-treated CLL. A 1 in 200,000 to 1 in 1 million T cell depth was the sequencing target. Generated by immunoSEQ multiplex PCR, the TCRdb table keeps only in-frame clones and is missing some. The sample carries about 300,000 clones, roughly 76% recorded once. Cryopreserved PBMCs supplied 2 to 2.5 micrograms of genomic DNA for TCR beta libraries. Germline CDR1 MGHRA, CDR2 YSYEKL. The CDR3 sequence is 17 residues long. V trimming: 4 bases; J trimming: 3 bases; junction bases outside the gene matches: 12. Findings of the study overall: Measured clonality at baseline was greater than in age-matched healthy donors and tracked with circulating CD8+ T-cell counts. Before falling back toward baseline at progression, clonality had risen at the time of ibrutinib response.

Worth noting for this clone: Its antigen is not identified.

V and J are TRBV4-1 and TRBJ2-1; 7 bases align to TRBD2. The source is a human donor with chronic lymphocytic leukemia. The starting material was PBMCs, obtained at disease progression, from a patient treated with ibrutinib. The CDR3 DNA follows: TGCGCCAGCAGCCCCCGAAGAGACCGGGACTACTACAATGAGCAGTTCTTC. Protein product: CASSPRRDRDYYNEQFF.